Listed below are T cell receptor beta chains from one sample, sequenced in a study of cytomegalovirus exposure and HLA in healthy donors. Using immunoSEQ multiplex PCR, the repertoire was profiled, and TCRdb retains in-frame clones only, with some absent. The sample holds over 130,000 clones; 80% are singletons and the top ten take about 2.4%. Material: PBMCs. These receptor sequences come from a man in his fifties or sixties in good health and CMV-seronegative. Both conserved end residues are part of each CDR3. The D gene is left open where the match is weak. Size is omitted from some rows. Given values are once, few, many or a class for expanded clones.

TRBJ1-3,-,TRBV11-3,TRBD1,TGTGCCAGCAGCTTACGACAGGGGAGCTACCGAAACACCATATATTTT,CASSLRQGSYRNTIYF
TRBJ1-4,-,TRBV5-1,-,TGCGCCAGCAGCCGCTTTGGGGAGGAGGCTGAAAAACTGTTTTTT,CASSRFGEEAEKLFF
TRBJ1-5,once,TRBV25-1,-,TGTGCCAGCAGTCCGGTAGGCAATCAGCCCCAGCATTTT,CASSPVGNQPQHF
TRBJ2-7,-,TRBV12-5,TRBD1,TGTGCTAGTGGTTCGACAGGGGGATCCTACGAGCAGTACTTC,CASGSTGGSYEQYF
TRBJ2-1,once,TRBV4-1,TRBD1,TGCGCCAGCAGTGACAGGGCCTCCTACAATGAGCAGTTCTTC,CASSDRASYNEQFF
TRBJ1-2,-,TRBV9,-,TGTGCCAGCAGCCCGGGGGGGTTTACTAACTATGGCTACACCTTC,CASSPGGFTNYGYTF
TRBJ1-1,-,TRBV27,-,TGTGCCAGCAGTCCAAGGGCCTCTGGACAGAAAAGCATGAGGGCTTTCTTT,CASSPRASGQKSMRAFF
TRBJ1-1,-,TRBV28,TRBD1,TGTGCCAGCAGTCCGGGGACAGTTTACACTGAAGCTTTCTTT,CASSPGTVYTEAFF
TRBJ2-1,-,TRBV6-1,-,TGTGCCAGCAGTCTCAGGGGGGATTACTACAATGAGCAGTTCTTC,CASSLRGDYYNEQFF
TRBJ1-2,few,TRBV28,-,TGTGCCAGCAGTTTATCCTCTGGAGACAGAAACTATGGCTACACCTTC,CASSLSSGDRNYGYTF
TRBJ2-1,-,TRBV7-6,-,TGTGCCAGCAGCTTAGTTCTTTCTTCCTACAATGAGCAGTTCTTC,CASSLVLSSYNEQFF
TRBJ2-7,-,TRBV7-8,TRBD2,TGTGCCAGCAGCTTAGTGGGGACTAGCGGGACCTCCTACGAGCAGTACTTC,CASSLVGTSGTSYEQYF
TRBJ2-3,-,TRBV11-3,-,TGTGCCAGCAGCTTTCAGGGTACGGATACGCAGTATTTT,CASSFQGTDTQYF
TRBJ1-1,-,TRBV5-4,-,TGTGCCAGCAGCTTGGTGTCAGGGACTGAAGCTTTCTTT,CASSLVSGTEAFF
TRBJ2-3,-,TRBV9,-,TGTGCCAGCAGCGTTGTGAGCCGGGGCACAGATACGCAGTATTTT,CASSVVSRGTDTQYF
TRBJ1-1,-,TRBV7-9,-,TGTGCCAGCAGCCCATTTTCTCCGAGAGAAGCTTTCTTT,CASSPFSPREAFF
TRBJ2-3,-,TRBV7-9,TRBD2,TGTGCCAGCAGCAGAAGCGGGGGGGCCACAGATACGCAGTATTTT,CASSRSGGATDTQYF
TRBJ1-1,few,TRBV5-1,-,TGCGCCAGCAGCCCTCGACAGTCCCTAAGCATGAACACTGAAGCTTTCTTT,CASSPRQSLSMNTEAFF
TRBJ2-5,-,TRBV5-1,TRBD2,TGCGCCAGCAGCTTGGAGGGTAGCGGGATCGAGACCCAGTACTTC,CASSLEGSGIETQYF
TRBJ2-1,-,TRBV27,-,TGTGCCAGCAAGACGGGAGACGGAAATGAGCAGTTCTTC,CASKTGDGNEQFF
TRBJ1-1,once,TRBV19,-,TGTGCCAGTAGTAAGAACAAGAACACTGAAGCTTTCTTT,CASSKNKNTEAFF
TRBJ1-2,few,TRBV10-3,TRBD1,TGTGCCATCAGTGAGTCGGGACAGGGGAATGGCTACACCTTC,CAISESGQGNGYTF
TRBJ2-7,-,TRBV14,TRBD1,TGTGCCAGCAGCCCACAGGGGTTCGAGCAGTACTTC,CASSPQGFEQYF
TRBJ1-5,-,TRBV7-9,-,TGTGCCAGCAGCCCGCCGGGGAACCGGGCTGGTCAGCCCCAGCATTTT,CASSPPGNRAGQPQHF
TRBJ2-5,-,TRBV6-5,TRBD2,TGTGCCAGCAGTTACTCGGGGACTAGCGGGGGGAAGACCCAGTACTTC,CASSYSGTSGGKTQYF
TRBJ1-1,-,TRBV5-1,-,TGCGCCAGCAGCTTAAAGACAGACTTGAACACTGAAGCTTTCTTT,CASSLKTDLNTEAFF
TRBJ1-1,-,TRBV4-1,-,TGCGCCAGCAGCCAAGATAAGGACAGCGGGGTAGCTTTCTTT,CASSQDKDSGVAFF
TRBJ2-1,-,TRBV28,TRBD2,TGTGCCAGCAGCGATGGACTAGCGGGGGGGAACAATGAGCAGTTCTTC,CASSDGLAGGNNEQFF
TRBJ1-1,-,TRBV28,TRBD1,TGTGCCAGCAGTTCTCTTAGAACAGGGGCTGGGACTGAAGCTTTCTTT,CASSSLRTGAGTEAFF
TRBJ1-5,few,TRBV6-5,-,TGTGCCAGCAGTCCGACAGCTTATAGCAATCAGCCCCAGCATTTT,CASSPTAYSNQPQHF
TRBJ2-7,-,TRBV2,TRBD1,TGTGCCAGCAGACCGGGACAGGGGCAATTTTACGAGCAGTACTTC,CASRPGQGQFYEQYF
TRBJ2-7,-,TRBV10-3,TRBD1,TGTGCCATCAGTGAGTTTTTACCGGGACAGGGGGCTTACGAGCAGTACTTC,CAISEFLPGQGAYEQYF
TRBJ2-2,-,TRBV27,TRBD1,TGTGCCAGCAGTCCAGACAGGGGTAAAAGCGGGGAGCTGTTTTTT,CASSPDRGKSGELFF
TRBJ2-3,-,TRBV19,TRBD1,TGTGCCAGTAGTGGGGACAGGGGCTCCGATACGCAGTATTTT,CASSGDRGSDTQYF
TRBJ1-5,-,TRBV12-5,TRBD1,TGTGCTAGTTCCCTCCAGGGGGAAGATCAGCCCCAGCATTTT,CASSLQGEDQPQHF
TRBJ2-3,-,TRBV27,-,TGTGCCAGCAGTTTATCGGAGGTGACAGATACGCAGTATTTT,CASSLSEVTDTQYF
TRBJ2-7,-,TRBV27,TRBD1,TGTGCCAGCAGTCCTAGACAGGGCTCCGAGCAGTACTTC,CASSPRQGSEQYF
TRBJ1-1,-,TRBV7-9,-,TGTGCCAGCGGATTTGGCGGACAGATGAACACTGAAGCTTTCTTT,CASGFGGQMNTEAFF
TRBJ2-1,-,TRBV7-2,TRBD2,TGTGCCAGCAGCTTAGTAGCGGGAGGGGGGAATGAGCAGTTCTTC,CASSLVAGGGNEQFF
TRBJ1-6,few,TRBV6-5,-,TGTGCCAGCAGTTACAGGGGCGGATCACCCCTCCACTTT,CASSYRGGSPLHF
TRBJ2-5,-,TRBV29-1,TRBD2,TGCAGCGTCGCAATCTCGGCTAGCGGAGGACAAGAGACCCAGTACTTC,CSVAISASGGQETQYF
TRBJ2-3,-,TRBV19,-,TGTGCCAGTAGCAGGGGTACGGGCTCCACAGATACGCAGTATTTT,CASSRGTGSTDTQYF
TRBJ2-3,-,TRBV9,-,TGTGCCAGCAGCGTAGCGGCGGGCTATACAGATACGCAGTATTTT,CASSVAAGYTDTQYF
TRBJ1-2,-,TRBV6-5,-,TGTGCCAGCACCGCAGGGATAGGCGGCTACACCTTC,CASTAGIGGYTF
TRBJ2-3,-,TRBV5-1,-,TGCGCCAGCTCCGACAGGAGCACAGATACGCAGTATTTT,CASSDRSTDTQYF
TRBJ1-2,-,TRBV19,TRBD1,TGTGCCAGTATGACAGGGGGAAGGTATGGCTACACCTTC,CASMTGGRYGYTF
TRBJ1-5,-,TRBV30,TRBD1,TGTGCCTGGAGTAGGGGGACAGGGGCTTCAAGCAATCAGCCCCAGCATTTT,CAWSRGTGASSNQPQHF
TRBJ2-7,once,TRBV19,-,TGTGCCAGTAGTACCACGCGGGACTACGAGCAGTACTTC,CASSTTRDYEQYF
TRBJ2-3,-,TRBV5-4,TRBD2,TGTGCCAGCAGCTTGGGACTAGCGGGGGGGCCCGGCACAGATACGCAGTATTTT,CASSLGLAGGPGTDTQYF
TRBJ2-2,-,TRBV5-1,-,TGCGCCAGCAGCTTGTACTTCTCGCGGGCGCAGGCCGGGGAGCTGTTTTTT,CASSLYFSRAQAGELFF
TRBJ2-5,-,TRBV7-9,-,TGTGCCAGCAGCTTAGCGGAGGGGTTGGTAGAGACCCAGTACTTC,CASSLAEGLVETQYF